The table lists the clone carrying this TCR beta chain with many counts. Its antigen remains unidentified. This sample was included in a study of early T cells in non-severe SARS-CoV-2 infection. Study-level information: Chains were not paired, and sequencing was done on bulk RNA from unsorted whole blood. General observations from the study: Reliance on VDJdb matching favored anti-spike CD8 responses; private and CD4 specificities were missed.

Each cDNA molecule carried a unique molecular identifier. TCRdb reprocessed the 5' RACE reads via MiXCR and lists one record per CDR3 protein. The repertoire consists of approximately 46,000 distinct CDR3 sequences, with around a tenth occurring once and the leading ten covering 15%. Germline loops: CDR1 MRHNA, CDR2 SNTAGT. This CDR3 contains 15 residues. V shed 6 bases and J shed 1 base, with 13 bases lying between them. The sequenced sample was whole blood. The TCR originated in an adult who was a healthcare worker with PCR-confirmed SARS-CoV-2 infection or an uninfected control (not recorded which). J is TRBJ2-1 and V is TRBV6-4, with D possibly TRBD1 on 6 matching bases. CDR3 DNA: TGTGCCAGCAGCAGGGGAGATGGGTCCTACAATGAGCAGTTCTTC. Translation gives CASSRGDGSYNEQFF.